Listed here are 18 T cell receptor beta chains from one sample, sequenced in a study of vaccination and CD4 T cells after COVID-19. The Oncomine TCR Beta short-read assay generated sequence data from the DNA of cultured CD4+ T cells. TCRdb reprocessed the PCR reads via MiXCR and lists one record per CDR3 protein. The sample consists of around 15,000 distinct CDR3 sequences, over 50% of them appearing once. Antigens of these TCRs are unknown. The sample's treatment: roughly 11-day PBMC culture with coronavirus spike peptide pools or control peptides (ViraFEST assay). The specimen was CD4+ T cells from blood, cultured in vitro. The receptors come from a human donor who had recovered from COVID-19.

Only a few counts were recorded for this clonotype. V is TRBV12-3 or TRBV12-4 and J is TRBJ1-5; D not certain. V shed 6 bases and J shed 1 base, with 10 bases lying between them. The CDR3 extends over 14 amino acids. The CDR3 nucleotides read TGTGCCAGCAGCCCTTTTAGAAGCAATCAGCCCCAGCATTTT. Translating it yields CASSPFRSNQPQHF.

The rearrangement uses TRBV6-2 or TRBV6-3 and TRBJ2-7; 13 bases fit TRBD2. The CDR3 has 17 amino acids. The germline CDR1 and CDR2 sequences are MNHEY and SVGEGT. Germline trimming cut 5 bases from V and 0 bases from J; bases unmatched to any gene: 7. The chain's CDR3 is CASSPLGTSGNSYEQYF. The CDR3 region has the DNA TGTGCCAGCAGTCCACTGGGGACTAGCGGGAACTCCTACGAGCAGTACTTC.

A few counts support this clonotype. The chain couples TRBV2 to TRBJ1-5; no clear D gene. Trimming shortened V by 2 bases and J by 6 bases, and 11 bases separated the two germline ends. There are 14 residues in the CDR3. Germline CDR1 SNHLY, CDR2 FYNNEI. CDR3 bases: TGTGCCAGCAGTGAATGGGGTAGCGGTCAGCCCCAGCATTTT. Translating it yields CASSEWGSGQPQHF.

V and J are TRBV7-8 and TRBJ2-5; 9 bases map to TRBD2. The CDR3 sequence is 19 residues long. Losses at the gene ends were 2 bases for V and 3 bases for J; bases not matched to a gene: 16. The germline CDR1 and CDR2 sequences are SGHVS and FQNEAQ. The DNA of the CDR3 is TGTGCCAGCAGCTTATTGAGGGGGGTTAGCGGGGGAGGGGAAGAGACCCAGTACTTC. Translated: CASSLLRGVSGGGEETQYF.

The genes are TRBV19 and TRBJ2-5; D ambiguous. The CDR3 is made up of 13 amino acids. Trimming took off 5 bases at V and 5 bases at J, with 12 bases between the two ends. Germline assignment: CDR1 LNHDA and CDR2 SQIVND (reference sequence). CDR3 DNA sequence: TGTGCCAGTAGTGTGGACCGTACGGAGACCCAGTACTTC. It codes for CASSVDRTETQYF.

This rearrangement joins TRBV28 to TRBJ2-7; 15 bases fit TRBD2. CDR1 and CDR2 from the germline V gene are MDHEN and SYDVKM. Trimming at V came to 5 bases and at J to 3 bases, leaving 11 bases not matched to a gene. CDR3 length: 18 residues. The CDR3 DNA sequence: TGTGCCAGCAGTCCGGGACTAGCGGGAGGCTCCCCACTCTACGAGCAGTACTTC. This translates into CASSPGLAGGSPLYEQYF.

This clonotype was recorded a few times. The rearrangement uses TRBV6-2 or TRBV6-3 and TRBJ1-5; the D gene is possibly TRBD1 (5 bases). Per the germline V gene, CDR1 is MNHEY and CDR2 is SVGEGT. This CDR3 is 15 amino acids long. V lost 6 bases to trimming and J lost 4 bases, with 16 bases between them. CDR3 bases: TGTGCCAGCAGGGAGGGACGGGCAGCTAATCAGCCCCAGCATTTT. It specifies CASREGRAANQPQHF.

This chain connects TRBV11-2 to TRBJ2-1, with no clear D. The CDR3 consists of 14 residues. Germline lookup yields CDR1 SGHAT and CDR2 FQNNGV. The V end lost 3 bases, the J end lost 2 bases, and 8 bases lay between the germline ends. The DNA for the CDR3 is TGTGCCAGCAGCTTGGAAGCAACCTACAATGAGCAGTTCTTC. Protein: CASSLEATYNEQFF.

The CDR3 is CASTSGRLNTEAFF. CDR3 DNA: TGTGCCAGCACGTCAGGGAGATTGAACACTGAAGCTTTCTTT. The chain uses TRBV6-1 and TRBJ1-1, with TRBD1 as a possible D gene (5 bases). Germline CDR1 reads MNHNS; CDR2 reads SASEGT. This CDR3 has 14 residues. The V end was cut by 7 bases, the J end by 0 bases, with 12 bases between.

The genes are TRBV6-1 and TRBJ2-5, with D possibly matching TRBD1 (6 bases). Germline V CDR1 and CDR2: MNHNS, SASEGT. The CDR3 has 11 residues. V dropped 1 base and J dropped 9 bases, with 6 bases sitting between them. The CDR3 protein is CASSEEGAQYF. CDR3 in DNA: TGTGCCAGCAGTGAAGAGGGGGCCCAGTACTTC.

J is TRBJ2-5 and V is TRBV9; D may correspond to TRBD1 or TRBD2 (5 bases each). Germline V gene sequence: CDR1 SGDLS, CDR2 YYNGEE. Trimming removed 0 bases at V and 4 bases at J, with 7 bases between. The CDR3 totals 13 residues. The CDR3 DNA reads as TGTGCCAGCAGCGTAGGAGGGGTAGAGACCCAGTACTTC. Its translation is CASSVGGVETQYF.

This clonotype occurred a few times. This chain links TRBV20-1 with TRBJ1-2; tentative D call: TRBD1 (5 bases). CDR3 length: 14 amino acids. Trimming removed 4 bases from V and 0 bases from J, with 12 bases in between. CDR1 and CDR2 (germline): DFQATT, SNEGSKA (reference sequence). CDR3 sequence reads: CSATTGLANYGYTF. CDR3 sequence (DNA): TGCAGTGCTACCACAGGCTTAGCTAACTATGGCTACACCTTC.

The V and J genes are TRBV6-1 and TRBJ1-2; 8 bases map to TRBD1. V lost 2 bases and J lost 8; bases outside the gene matches: 16. This CDR3 spans 17 amino acids. Per the germline V gene, CDR1 is MNHNS and CDR2 is SASEGT. CDR3 sequence reads: CASSERIVAGGKGGYTF. Here the CDR3 DNA reads TGTGCCAGCAGTGAAAGAATCGTTGCAGGGGGCAAGGGAGGCTACACCTTC.

The chain employs TRBV29-1 and TRBJ2-3; TRBD2 might be the D (7 bases). Germline V gene data show CDR1 as SQVTM and CDR2 as ANQGSEA. The CDR3 extends over 15 amino acids. V was clipped by 7 bases and J by 0 bases, with 17 bases between them. CDR3 bases: TGCAGCGGCGACTTTGCGGGGGCTAGCACAGATACGCAGTATTTT. Its protein is CSGDFAGASTDTQYF.

The CDR3 protein is CASSITGGNTIYF. The CDR3 DNA follows: TGTGCCAGCAGTATTACAGGGGGAAACACCATATATTTT. The rearrangement uses TRBV5-4 and TRBJ1-3; TRBD1 might be the D (6 bases). V was clipped by 5 bases and J by 4 bases, with 10 bases between them. The CDR3 is made up of 13 amino acids. Germline values: CDR1 SGHNT, CDR2 YYREEE (reference sequence).

CDR3 amino acids: CASRRGVTDTQYF. The CDR3 bases are TGTGCCAGCAGGAGGGGGGTCACAGATACGCAGTATTTT. V gene TRBV6-1 combines with J gene TRBJ2-3; D assignment may be TRBD1 or TRBD2 (6 bases each). CDR1 MNHNS and CDR2 SASEGT come from the germline V gene. Trimming cost V 6 bases and J 2 bases, with 9 bases left between them. CDR3 length equals 13 residues.

The rearrangement links TRBV7-2 to TRBJ2-2; either TRBD1 or TRBD2 may fit D (6 bases each). The length of the CDR3 is 16 residues. CDR1 and CDR2 from the germline V gene are SGHTA and FQGNSA. The V end lost 3 bases, the J end lost 5 bases, and 16 bases lay between the germline ends. The CDR3: CASSFLGARGTGELFF. CDR3 nucleotides: TGTGCCAGCAGCTTTCTGGGGGCCCGGGGGACCGGGGAGCTGTTTTTT.

The chain combines TRBV6-5 with TRBJ2-7, with 12 bases lining up with TRBD1. The CDR3 runs 15 residues. V trimming: 4 bases; J trimming: 7 bases; junction bases outside the gene matches: 8. CDR1 is MNHEY and CDR2 is SVGAGI in the germline V gene. The CDR3: CASSFRGQGATEQYF. In DNA, the CDR3 is TGTGCCAGCAGTTTCCGGGGACAGGGGGCTACGGAGCAGTACTTC.